This T cell receptor beta chain is drawn from a study of identical twins. Study observations and caveats: With abundant cord blood beta clonotypes, insertions were fewer; memory repertoires showed no such pattern.

This clonotype was seen many times. Antigen: not known. TCRdb re-analysed the 5' RACE reads in MiXCR, keeping a single row per CDR3 protein. The data hold hundreds of thousands of distinct CDR3 sequences, with approximately 6% observed a single time. Per the germline V gene, CDR1 is DFQATT and CDR2 is SNEGSKA (reference sequence). The CDR3 totals 14 residues. V lost 8 bases to trimming and J lost 8 bases; unmatched junction nucleotides: 14. Sequenced input: naive T cells sorted from blood. This chain connects TRBV20-1 to TRBJ2-1; TRBD1 matches at 8 bases. This TCR derives from a man aged 18-30 years in good health. The CDR3 region is CSPQTGQGADEQFF. CDR3 nucleotide sequence: TGCAGTCCTCAGACCGGGCAGGGGGCGGATGAGCAGTTCTTC.